This T cell receptor (beta chain) was identified during a study of PD-1 blockade in classical Hodgkin lymphoma. Study-wide results and limits: Unlike CD8+ TCR diversity, which did not rise significantly by C4D1, CD4+ TCR diversity did. Reports indicated that newly diagnosed patients had lower baseline TCR diversity than healthy donors did. Diversity similar to that of newly diagnosed patients was seen at baseline in complete responders.

The V end was cut by 5 bases, the J end by 12 bases, with 20 bases between. CDR3 length equals 14 residues. CDR1 and CDR2 from the germline V gene are SEHNR and FQNEAQ (reference sequence). Time point described: cycle 4 day 1 (C4D1), after less than 7 weeks of nivolumab. All patients experienced relapse after autologous stem cell transplantation, and brentuximab vedotin exposure was variable. Sequencing was performed with immunoSEQ multiplex PCR; in TCRdb, only in-frame clones are kept and a portion is missing. The table shows roughly 96,000 clones, with approximately 94% occurring only once. A remark on this clone: No antigen is known for it.

This chain links TRBV7-9 with TRBJ2-1, with D maybe TRBD1 (7 bases). Here the sequenced sample was peripheral blood mononuclear cells (PBMCs), taken before the fourth cycle of nivolumab. The sequence was obtained from a human donor with classical Hodgkin lymphoma. CDR3 in amino acids: CASSPETGRLVQFF. The CDR3 DNA sequence: TGTGCCAGCAGCCCAGAGACAGGGAGGTTGGTGCAGTTCTTC.